A single sample is the source of the 32 T cell receptor beta chains below, sequenced in a study of human T cells and chemical hapten exposure. From the RACE reads, TCRdb called clonotypes with MiXCR, one entry per CDR3 protein. The sample lists about 99,000 distinct CDR3 sequences; 9.5% to 15% were seen once. Time point described: patch test 1, 2 weeks after DPC sensitization. Treatment indicated: therapeutic diphenylcyclopropenone sensitization with weekly scalp DPC. This specimen consisted of whole blood, obtained in connection with sensitization to the hapten diphenylcyclopropenone (DPC). The source of these receptors is a woman in her thirties or forties with alopecia areata. Some clones in this sample may be carry-over from other donors' samples.

This clonotype was seen a handful of times. As DNA, the CDR3 is TGTGCCAGCAGTTCTATACGGGACAGGAAAAAAACTGAAGCTTTCTTT. As protein: CASSSIRDRKKTEAFF. The V gene is TRBV28, the J gene TRBJ1-1; 8 nucleotides match TRBD1. V gave up 4 bases and J gave up 5 bases; unmatched junction bases: 12. Germline V gene data show CDR1 as MDHEN and CDR2 as SYDVKM. The CDR3 has 16 amino acids. Full variable domain (outside the CDR3, taken from reference TRBV28 and TRBJ1-1): DVKVTQSSRYLVKRTGEKVFLECVQDMDHENMFWYRQDPGLGLRLIYFSYDVKMKEKGDIPEGYSVSREKKERFSLILESASTNQTSMYLCASSSIRDRKKTEAFFGQGTRLTVV.

Many counts were recorded for this clonotype. The chain has TRBV20-1 and TRBJ1-5; unclear D gene. Deletions cut 3 bases from V and 0 bases from J, with 9 bases between. The CDR3 runs to 14 residues. Germline assignment: CDR1 DFQATT and CDR2 SNEGSKA (reference sequence). CDR3 protein: CSARVEGSNQPQHF. Here the CDR3 DNA reads TGCAGTGCTAGGGTCGAAGGTAGCAATCAGCCCCAGCATTTT.

This chain links TRBV6-1 with TRBJ1-5, with D uncertain. The CDR3 loop spans 17 amino acids. V lost 8 bases to trimming and J lost 0 bases, with 20 bases between them. CDR1 and CDR2 (germline): MNHNS, SASEGT. CDR3: CASGYRNAALSNQPQHF. CDR3 bases: TGTGCCAGCGGGTATAGAAACGCCGCACTTAGCAATCAGCCCCAGCATTTT.

The genes are TRBV29-1 and TRBJ1-2; unclear D gene. The length of the CDR3 is 12 residues. Germline-derived CDR1 and CDR2 are SQVTM and ANQGSEA. The V gene lost 5 bases and the J gene lost 6 bases, with 13 bases spanning the gap. CDR3 coding DNA: TGCAGCGTTTTGCTACAGTCGAATGGCTACACCTTC. It encodes CSVLLQSNGYTF.

This clonotype was detected ten times or more. The chain links TRBV11-2 to TRBJ2-1, with TRBD2 matching 11 bases. Germline V gene lookup returns CDR1 SGHAT and CDR2 FQNNGV. This CDR3 spans 16 amino acids. J lost 3 bases, V lost 5 bases, and 6 bases had no gene match. The CDR3 sequence: CASSPTTSGIYNEQFF. The CDR3 DNA is TGTGCCAGCAGCCCGACGACTAGCGGGATCTACAATGAGCAGTTCTTC.

This clonotype was seen repeatedly, ten times or more. This chain links TRBV20-1 with TRBJ1-6, with 11 bases that match TRBD1. V lost 4 bases, J lost 10 bases, and 3 bases stayed unmatched. In germline, CDR1 is DFQATT, CDR2 SNEGSKA (reference sequence). The CDR3 is 13 amino acids. The CDR3 region is CSAKGQGGSPLHF. The CDR3 bases are TGCAGTGCTAAGGGACAGGGGGGATCACCCCTCCACTTT.

A few counts support this clonotype. J is TRBJ2-1 and V is TRBV28; 7 nucleotides match TRBD2. Germline V gives CDR1 MDHEN, CDR2 SYDVKM. V lost 3 bases, J lost 4 bases, and 9 bases stayed unmatched. This CDR3 is 16 amino acids long. CDR3 protein: CASSLLADLGYNEQFF. The DNA for the CDR3 is TGTGCCAGCAGTTTGCTAGCGGACTTAGGGTACAATGAGCAGTTCTTC.

The table lists this clonotype with a few counts. The V call is TRBV20-1, the J call TRBJ2-7; perhaps TRBD1 as D (6 bases). Trimming left V 0 bases short and J 6 bases short, with 15 bases between. Germline-derived CDR1 and CDR2 are DFQATT and SNEGSKA (reference sequence). The CDR3 covers 14 residues. CDR3 bases: TGCAGTGCTAGAGATCGGACAGTCCTCTCCGAGCAGTACTTC. Its protein is CSARDRTVLSEQYF.

V usage is TRBV5-1 and J usage is TRBJ2-3; 14 bases fit TRBD2. The CDR3 has 19 amino acids. The ends lost 3 bases at V and 3 bases at J; junction bases unmatched: 12. Germline CDR1 SGHRS, CDR2 YFSETQ. The CDR3 region has the DNA TGCGCCAGCAGCTCGGGGTTTGGGACTAGCGGGAGTATTACAGATACGCAGTATTTT. This sequence encodes CASSSGFGTSGSITDTQYF.

This clonotype has at least ten counts. CDR3 bases: TGTGCCAGCATCAAAACCGGGGACAGGGGACGTGATCAGCCCCAGCATTTT. It yields the protein CASIKTGDRGRDQPQHF. The chain couples TRBV6-6 to TRBJ1-5; 10 nucleotides align to TRBD1. The trim removed 7 bases at V and 5 bases at J, leaving 14 bases unmatched. The CDR3 length is 17 residues. Germline values: CDR1 MNHNY, CDR2 SVGAGI (reference sequence).

This clonotype was counted a single time. V usage is TRBV5-1 and J usage is TRBJ2-7; the match to TRBD2 covers 12 bases. Looked up from germline, CDR1 is SGHRS and CDR2 is YFSETQ. V gave up 4 bases and J gave up 6 bases; unmatched junction bases: 8. CDR3 size: 15 residues. The CDR3: CASSPSLAGGSEQYF. The CDR3 DNA reads TGCGCCAGCAGCCCATCTCTAGCGGGAGGGAGCGAGCAGTACTTC.

V gene TRBV27 combines with J gene TRBJ1-4, with TRBD1 matching 8 bases. CDR1 is MNHEY, CDR2 SMNVEV, per germline (reference sequence). Germline trimming cut 5 bases from V and 7 bases from J; bases unmatched to any gene: 12. CDR3 length equals 16 residues. The CDR3 DNA sequence: TGTGCCAGCAGTCCCGGACAGGGAAGGTGGACTGAAAAACTGTTTTTT. It yields the protein CASSPGQGRWTEKLFF.

The chain couples TRBV9 to TRBJ1-3; D is undetermined. The length of the CDR3 is 13 residues. The germline gives CDR1 SGDLS, CDR2 YYNGEE. V lost 1 base to trimming and J lost 8 bases, with 10 bases between them. CDR3 residues: CASSVWKEDTIYF. Here the CDR3 DNA reads TGTGCCAGCAGCGTATGGAAGGAGGACACCATATATTTT.

This rearrangement joins TRBV27 to TRBJ2-2, with D unclear. V was shortened by 5 bases and J by 5 bases, with 18 bases between the two germline ends. This CDR3 has 16 amino acids. The germline V gene encodes CDR1 MNHEY and CDR2 SMNVEV (reference sequence). The CDR3 sequence is CASSGRALVPTGELFF. Here the CDR3 DNA reads TGTGCCAGCAGTGGACGCGCGTTGGTACCGACCGGGGAGCTGTTTTTT.

The gene calls are TRBV28 and TRBJ2-3; a weak D match, TRBD2 (7 bases). Germline V gene data show CDR1 as MDHEN and CDR2 as SYDVKM. The CDR3 extends over 17 amino acids. V dropped 8 bases and J dropped 3 bases, with 24 bases sitting between them. The DNA of the CDR3 is TGTGCCAGCGTTCCCGGGGGAGGGGGAGCGAAAACAGATACGCAGTATTTT. Translated, it gives CASVPGGGGAKTDTQYF.

The rearrangement uses TRBV20-1 and TRBJ2-3; 9 bases are shared with TRBD2. Unmatched junction bases numbered 7, after V lost 6 bases and J lost 0 bases. Germline-derived CDR1 and CDR2 are DFQATT and SNEGSKA (reference sequence). This CDR3 is 15 amino acids long. The CDR3 loop is CSAEISGRSTDTQYF. The CDR3 DNA follows: TGCAGTGCGGAAATTAGCGGGAGAAGCACAGATACGCAGTATTTT.

This clonotype was recorded a few times. The chain recombines TRBV28 with TRBJ1-1, with D possibly matching TRBD1 (5 bases). The ends were cut back, 3 bases at V and 1 base at J, with 15 bases in the middle. This CDR3 is built from 16 residues. The germline V gene has CDR1 MDHEN and CDR2 SYDVKM. The CDR3: CASSLRGKTGNTEAFF. In DNA form, the CDR3 reads TGTGCCAGCAGTTTGAGAGGGAAAACAGGGAACACTGAAGCTTTCTTT. Combining the CDR3 with reference TRBV28 and TRBJ1-1 gives the whole variable domain DVKVTQSSRYLVKRTGEKVFLECVQDMDHENMFWYRQDPGLGLRLIYFSYDVKMKEKGDIPEGYSVSREKKERFSLILESASTNQTSMYLCASSLRGKTGNTEAFFGQGTRLTVV.

This clonotype was seen repeatedly, ten times or more. CDR3 sequence: CASSLGPGELFF. For the CDR3, the DNA is TGTGCCAGCAGCTTGGGGCCCGGGGAGCTGTTTTTT. J is TRBJ2-2 and V is TRBV7-3; tentatively, D is TRBD1 (5 bases). Germline CDR1 SGHTA, CDR2 FQGTGA. Trimming removed 3 bases from V and 6 bases from J, with 5 bases in between. This CDR3 spans 12 amino acids.

This clonotype was picked up many times. This sequence joins TRBV7-8 and TRBJ2-7, with 9 bases aligning to TRBD1. Germline V gene lookup returns CDR1 SGHVS and CDR2 FQNEAQ. V gave up 5 bases and J gave up 4 bases; unmatched junction bases: 6. This CDR3 comprises 14 residues. This CDR3 is CASSPDRGGYEQYF. The CDR3 DNA is TGTGCCAGCAGCCCGGACAGGGGAGGGTACGAGCAGTACTTC.

This clonotype has more than one count but fewer than ten. The chain links TRBV4-3 to TRBJ2-3; 9 positions match TRBD2. V trimming: 4 bases; J trimming: 4 bases; junction bases outside the gene matches: 6. The germline gives CDR1 LGHNA, CDR2 YSLEER. The CDR3 length is 15 residues. CDR3 region: CASSRSAGGPDTQYF. CDR3 sequence (DNA): TGCGCCAGCAGCCGATCCGCGGGGGGGCCAGATACGCAGTATTTT.

The chain is built from TRBV10-3 and TRBJ1-6, with 8 positions matching TRBD1. The ends lost 2 bases at V and 7 bases at J; junction bases unmatched: 7. This CDR3 has 16 residues. Per the germline V gene, CDR1 is ENHRY and CDR2 is SYGVKD. The CDR3 DNA is TGTGCCATCAGTGAGGGACAGGGCTTTCCCAATTCACCCCTCCACTTT. It translates to CAISEGQGFPNSPLHF.

This clonotype was detected only a few times. This chain uses TRBV12-3 or TRBV12-4 with TRBJ1-2, with TRBD1 matching 8 bases. Trimming cost V 11 bases and J 0 bases; bases outside gene matches: 11. The CDR3 is made up of 15 amino acids. In DNA, the CDR3 is TGTGCCTCCCGACAGGGGATGGATTCTAACTATGGCTACACCTTC. Protein product: CASRQGMDSNYGYTF.

The chain joins TRBV28 to TRBJ1-1; TRBD1 aligns across 7 bases. Germline lookup yields CDR1 MDHEN and CDR2 SYDVKM. Losses at the gene ends were 3 bases for V and 3 bases for J; bases not matched to a gene: 4. The CDR3 consists of 14 residues. This CDR3 is CASSFPGQDTEAFF. In DNA, the CDR3 is TGTGCCAGCAGTTTTCCCGGACAGGACACTGAAGCTTTCTTT.

Ten or more counts support this clonotype. The chain uses TRBV5-1 and TRBJ1-4, with 10 bases matching TRBD1. Per germline, CDR1 SGHRS and CDR2 YFSETQ. V shed 4 bases and J 5 bases; nucleotides not matched to a gene: 2. The CDR3 spans 14 residues. The CDR3 region has the DNA TGCGCCAGCAGCCTGGGACAGGGGAATGAAAAACTGTTTTTT. It encodes CASSLGQGNEKLFF. Based on the CDR3 plus reference TRBV5-1 and TRBJ1-4, the full variable domain is KAGVTQTPRYLIKTRGQQVTLSCSPISGHRSVSWYQQTPGQGLQFLFEYFSETQRNKGNFPGRFSGRQFSNSRSEMNVSTLELGDSALYLCASSLGQGNEKLFFGSGTQLSVL.

This clonotype has a count of ten or more. V usage is TRBV7-9 and J usage is TRBJ2-1; 10 bases line up with TRBD2. After removal of 1 base from V and 12 bases from J, the junction contained 12 bases not matched to a gene. The germline gives CDR1 SEHNR, CDR2 FQNEAQ (reference sequence). The CDR3 spans 16 residues. The CDR3 region has the DNA TGTGCCAGCAGCTTAGAGTCTAGCGGGAGCAGCTTGATGCAGTTCTTC. It codes for CASSLESSGSSLMQFF.

This clonotype was counted many times. The chain has TRBV5-1 and TRBJ1-5; D ambiguous. CDR1 SGHRS and CDR2 YFSETQ come from the germline V gene. The CDR3 is 15 amino acids. V lost 7 bases, J lost 1 base, and 15 bases lay in between. The DNA of the CDR3 is TGCGCCAGCCGTCTCGGGGTCGGGAGCAATCAGCCCCAGCATTTT. Translating gives CASRLGVGSNQPQHF. Full variable domain (outside the CDR3, taken from reference TRBV5-1 and TRBJ1-5): KAGVTQTPRYLIKTRGQQVTLSCSPISGHRSVSWYQQTPGQGLQFLFEYFSETQRNKGNFPGRFSGRQFSNSRSEMNVSTLELGDSALYLCASRLGVGSNQPQHFGDGTRLSIL.

In this sample, this clonotype turned up a few times. V is TRBV12-3 or TRBV12-4 and J is TRBJ2-7; D call uncertain. With 8 bases removed from V and 8 bases from J, the gap between germline ends came to 13 bases. The CDR3 extends over 11 amino acids. The CDR3 reads CASEKAGQQYF. CDR3 sequence (DNA): TGTGCCAGCGAGAAAGCCGGTCAGCAGTACTTC.

This rearrangement joins TRBV30 to TRBJ1-2; 9 nucleotides line up with TRBD1. After removal of 3 bases from V and 4 bases from J, the junction contained 3 bases not matched to a gene. CDR3 length: 13 residues. Germline V CDR1 and CDR2: GTSNPN, SVGIG (reference sequence). CDR3 loop: CAWRGTGSYGYTF. The CDR3, as DNA: TGTGCCTGGAGGGGGACAGGGAGCTATGGCTACACCTTC.

V is TRBV7-9 and J is TRBJ1-5; D ambiguous. The CDR3 has 14 residues. The ends were cut back, 4 bases at V and 0 bases at J, with 7 bases in the middle. The germline CDR1 and CDR2 sequences are SEHNR and FQNEAQ (reference sequence). The CDR3 nucleotides are TGTGCCAGCAGCTCTCTCTATAGCAATCAGCCCCAGCATTTT. The encoded protein is CASSSLYSNQPQHF.

This clonotype has only a few counts. The chain employs TRBV16 and TRBJ1-6; D unresolved. V was clipped by 0 bases and J by 10 bases, with 16 bases between them. Germline-derived CDR1 and CDR2 are KGHSY and FQNENV. The CDR3 is 16 residues long. CDR3 region: CASSQSRAGVGSPLHF. As DNA, the CDR3 is TGTGCCAGCAGCCAATCGCGGGCCGGAGTTGGGTCACCCCTCCACTTT.

In its sample, this clonotype was seen a few times. The chain has TRBV28 and TRBJ2-2; D not certain. V lost 6 bases to trimming and J lost 2 bases, with 7 bases between them. The CDR3 is 13 residues long. The germline CDR1 and CDR2 sequences are MDHEN and SYDVKM. CDR3 in amino acids: CASRFSNTGELFF. In DNA form, the CDR3 reads TGTGCCAGCAGATTTAGCAACACCGGGGAGCTGTTTTTT.

At least ten counts were recorded for this clonotype. The J gene is TRBJ2-1, the V gene TRBV7-2; 9 positions agree with TRBD1. Germline V lookup: CDR1 SGHTA, CDR2 FQGNSA. With V trimmed by 1 base and J by 4 bases, 5 bases remained unmatched. CDR3 length equals 16 residues. CDR3 DNA: TGTGCCAGCAGCTTAGGTGGGACAGGGTCTTACAATGAGCAGTTCTTC. As protein: CASSLGGTGSYNEQFF.